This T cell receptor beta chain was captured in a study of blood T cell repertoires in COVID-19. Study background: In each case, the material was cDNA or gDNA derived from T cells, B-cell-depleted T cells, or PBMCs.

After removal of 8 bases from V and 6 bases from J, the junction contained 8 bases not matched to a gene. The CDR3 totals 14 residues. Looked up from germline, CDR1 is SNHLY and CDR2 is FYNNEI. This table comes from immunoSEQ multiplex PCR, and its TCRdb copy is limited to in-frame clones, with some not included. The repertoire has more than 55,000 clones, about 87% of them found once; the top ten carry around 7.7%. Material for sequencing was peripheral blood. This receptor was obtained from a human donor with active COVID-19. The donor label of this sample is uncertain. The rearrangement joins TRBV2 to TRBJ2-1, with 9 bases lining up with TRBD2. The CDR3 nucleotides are TGTGCCAGCGATAGCGGGAGTTCGGTCAATGAGCAGTTCTTC. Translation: CASDSGSSVNEQFF.